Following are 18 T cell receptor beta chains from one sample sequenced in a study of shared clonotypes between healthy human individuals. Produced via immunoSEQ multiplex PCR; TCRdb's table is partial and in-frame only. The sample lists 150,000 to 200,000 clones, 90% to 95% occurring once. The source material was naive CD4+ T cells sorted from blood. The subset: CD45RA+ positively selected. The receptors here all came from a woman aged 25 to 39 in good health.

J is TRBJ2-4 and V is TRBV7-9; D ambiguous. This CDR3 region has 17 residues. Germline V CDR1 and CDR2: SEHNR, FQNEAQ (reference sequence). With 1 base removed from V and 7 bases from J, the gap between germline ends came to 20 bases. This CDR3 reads CASSLVGSGPGANIQYF. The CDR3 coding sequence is TGTGCCAGCAGCTTAGTGGGCTCTGGCCCGGGCGCGAACATTCAGTACTTC. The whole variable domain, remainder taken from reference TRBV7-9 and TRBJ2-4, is DTGVSQNPRHKITKRGQNVTFRCDPISEHNRLYWYRQTLGQGPEFLTYFQNEAQLEKSRLLSDRFSAERPKGSFSTLEIQRTEQGDSAMYLCASSLVGSGPGANIQYFGAGTRLSVL.

CDR3 bases: TGTGCCAGTAGTATAGAAGGGAAGGGTGTCGACGAGCAGTACTTC. Protein: CASSIEGKGVDEQYF. This sequence joins TRBV19 and TRBJ2-7; D not resolved. The germline V gene has CDR1 LNHDA and CDR2 SQIVND (reference sequence). CDR3 length equals 15 residues. V lost 0 bases to trimming and J lost 5 bases, with 14 bases between them.

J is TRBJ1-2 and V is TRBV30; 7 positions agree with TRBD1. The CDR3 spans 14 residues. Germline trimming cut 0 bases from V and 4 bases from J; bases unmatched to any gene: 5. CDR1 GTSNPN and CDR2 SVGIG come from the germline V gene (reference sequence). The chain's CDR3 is CAWSVQGRGYGYTF. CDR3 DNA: TGTGCCTGGAGTGTACAGGGGCGCGGCTATGGCTACACCTTC.

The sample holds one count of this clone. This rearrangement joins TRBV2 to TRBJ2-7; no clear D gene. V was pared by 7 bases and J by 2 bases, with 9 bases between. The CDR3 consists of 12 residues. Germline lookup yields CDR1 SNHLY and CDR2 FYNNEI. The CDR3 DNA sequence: TGTGCCAGCAAAGTCCGAGCCTACGAGCAGTACTTC. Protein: CASKVRAYEQYF.

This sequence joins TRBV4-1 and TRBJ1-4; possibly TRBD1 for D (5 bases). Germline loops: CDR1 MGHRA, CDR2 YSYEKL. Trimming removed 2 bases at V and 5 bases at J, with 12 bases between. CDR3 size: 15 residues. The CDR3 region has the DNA TGCGCCAGCAGCCAATCCGGGACGGAAAATGAAAAACTGTTTTTT. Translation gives CASSQSGTENEKLFF.

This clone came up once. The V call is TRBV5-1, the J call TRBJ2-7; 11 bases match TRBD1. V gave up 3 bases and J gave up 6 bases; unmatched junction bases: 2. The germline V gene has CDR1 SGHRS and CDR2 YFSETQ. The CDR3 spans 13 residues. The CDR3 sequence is CASSSGQGGEQYF. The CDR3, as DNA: TGCGCCAGCAGCTCGGGACAGGGGGGCGAGCAGTACTTC.

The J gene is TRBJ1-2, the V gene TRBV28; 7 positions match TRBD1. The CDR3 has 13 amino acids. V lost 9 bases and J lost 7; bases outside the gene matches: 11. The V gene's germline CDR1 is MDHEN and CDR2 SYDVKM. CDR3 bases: TGTGCCAGTAGCCTCGGACAGGTCTCTGGCTACACCTTC. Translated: CASSLGQVSGYTF.

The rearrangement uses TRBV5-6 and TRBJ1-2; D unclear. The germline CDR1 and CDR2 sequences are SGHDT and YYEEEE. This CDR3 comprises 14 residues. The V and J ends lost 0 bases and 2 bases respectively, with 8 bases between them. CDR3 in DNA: TGTGCCAGCAGCTTGGCTTTTCTAAACTATGGCTACACCTTC. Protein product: CASSLAFLNYGYTF.

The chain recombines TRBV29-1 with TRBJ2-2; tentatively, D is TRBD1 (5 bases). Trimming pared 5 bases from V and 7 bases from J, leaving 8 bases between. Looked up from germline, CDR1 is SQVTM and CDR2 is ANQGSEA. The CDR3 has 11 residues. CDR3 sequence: CSVPGIGELFF. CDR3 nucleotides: TGCAGCGTTCCAGGGATCGGGGAGCTGTTTTTT.

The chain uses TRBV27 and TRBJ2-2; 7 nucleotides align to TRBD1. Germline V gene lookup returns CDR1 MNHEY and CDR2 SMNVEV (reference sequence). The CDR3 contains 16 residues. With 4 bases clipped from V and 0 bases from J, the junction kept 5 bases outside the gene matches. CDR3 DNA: TGTGCCAGCAGTTCTCCGGGACAGCCGAACACCGGGGAGCTGTTTTTT. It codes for CASSSPGQPNTGELFF.

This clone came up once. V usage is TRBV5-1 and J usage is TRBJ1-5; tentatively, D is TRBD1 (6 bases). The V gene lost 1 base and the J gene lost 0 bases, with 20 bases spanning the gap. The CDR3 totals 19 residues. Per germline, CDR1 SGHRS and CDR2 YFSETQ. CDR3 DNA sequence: TGCGCCAGCAGCTTGCAGTCCTTTTGGGGGCCATATAGCAATCAGCCCCAGCATTTT. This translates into CASSLQSFWGPYSNQPQHF. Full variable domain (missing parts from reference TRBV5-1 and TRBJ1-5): KAGVTQTPRYLIKTRGQQVTLSCSPISGHRSVSWYQQTPGQGLQFLFEYFSETQRNKGNFPGRFSGRQFSNSRSEMNVSTLELGDSALYLCASSLQSFWGPYSNQPQHFGDGTRLSIL.

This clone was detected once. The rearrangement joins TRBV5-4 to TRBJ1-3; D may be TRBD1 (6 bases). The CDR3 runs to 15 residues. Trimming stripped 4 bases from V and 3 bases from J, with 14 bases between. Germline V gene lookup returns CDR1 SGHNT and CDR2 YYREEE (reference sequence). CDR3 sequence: CASSRAAQGGNTIYF. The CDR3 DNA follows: TGTGCCAGCAGCCGCGCCGCACAGGGTGGAAACACCATATATTTT.

CDR3 protein: CASSFGLAGPTDTQYF. CDR3 DNA sequence: TGTGCCAGCAGCTTCGGACTAGCGGGACCCACAGATACGCAGTATTTT. This chain uses TRBV7-9 with TRBJ2-3, with 12 bases aligning to TRBD2. Germline trimming cut 3 bases from V and 2 bases from J; bases unmatched to any gene: 3. Looked up from germline, CDR1 is SEHNR and CDR2 is FQNEAQ (reference sequence). This CDR3 comprises 16 residues. Based on the CDR3 plus reference TRBV7-9 and TRBJ2-3, the full variable domain is DTGVSQNPRHKITKRGQNVTFRCDPISEHNRLYWYRQTLGQGPEFLTYFQNEAQLEKSRLLSDRFSAERPKGSFSTLEIQRTEQGDSAMYLCASSFGLAGPTDTQYFGPGTRLTVL.

The CDR3 loop reads CASSLIGATNEKLFF. CDR3 in DNA: TGTGCCAGCAGCCTAATCGGTGCAACTAATGAAAAACTGTTTTTT. The chain employs TRBV28 and TRBJ1-4; D not resolved. Germline CDR1 is MDHEN and CDR2 is SYDVKM. The CDR3 runs 15 residues. The germline V and J ends were trimmed by 6 bases and 0 bases, with 11 bases remaining between them.

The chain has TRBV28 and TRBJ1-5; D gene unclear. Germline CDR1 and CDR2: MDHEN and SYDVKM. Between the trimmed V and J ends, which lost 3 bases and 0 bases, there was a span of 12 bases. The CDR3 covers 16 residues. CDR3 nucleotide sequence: TGTGCCAGCAGTTTTGGCGGGCGAGGTAGCAATCAGCCCCAGCATTTT. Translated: CASSFGGRGSNQPQHF.

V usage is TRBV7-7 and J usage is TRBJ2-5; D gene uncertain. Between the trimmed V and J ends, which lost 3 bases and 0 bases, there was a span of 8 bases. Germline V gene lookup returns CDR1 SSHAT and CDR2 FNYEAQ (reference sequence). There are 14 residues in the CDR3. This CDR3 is CASSFSPNQETQYF. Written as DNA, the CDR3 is TGTGCCAGCAGCTTCTCGCCGAACCAAGAGACCCAGTACTTC.

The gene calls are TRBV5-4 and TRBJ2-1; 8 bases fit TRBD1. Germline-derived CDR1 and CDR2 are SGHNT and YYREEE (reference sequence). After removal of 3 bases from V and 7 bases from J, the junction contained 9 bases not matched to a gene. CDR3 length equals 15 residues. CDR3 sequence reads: CASSSQDRAPNEQFF. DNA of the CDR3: TGTGCCAGCAGCTCTCAGGACAGGGCTCCAAATGAGCAGTTCTTC.

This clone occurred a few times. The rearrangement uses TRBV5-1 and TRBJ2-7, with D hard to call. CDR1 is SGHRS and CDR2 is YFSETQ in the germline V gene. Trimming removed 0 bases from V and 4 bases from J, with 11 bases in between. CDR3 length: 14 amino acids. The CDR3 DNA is TGCGCCAGCAGCTTGGCCTACGACGGTTACGAGCAGTACTTC. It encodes CASSLAYDGYEQYF.